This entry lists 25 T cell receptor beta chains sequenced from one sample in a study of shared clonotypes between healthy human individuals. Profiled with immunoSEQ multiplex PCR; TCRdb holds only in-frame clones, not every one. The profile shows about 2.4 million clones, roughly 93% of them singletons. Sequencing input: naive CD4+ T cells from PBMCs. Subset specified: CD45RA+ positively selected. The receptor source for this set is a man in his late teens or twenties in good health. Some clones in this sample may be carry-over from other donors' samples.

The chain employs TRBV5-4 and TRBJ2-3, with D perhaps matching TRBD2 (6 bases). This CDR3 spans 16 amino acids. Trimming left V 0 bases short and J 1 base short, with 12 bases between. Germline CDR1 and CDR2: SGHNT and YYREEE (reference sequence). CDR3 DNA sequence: TGTGCCAGCAGCTTGGCAGCGGGCAGACGCACAGATACGCAGTATTTT. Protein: CASSLAAGRRTDTQYF.

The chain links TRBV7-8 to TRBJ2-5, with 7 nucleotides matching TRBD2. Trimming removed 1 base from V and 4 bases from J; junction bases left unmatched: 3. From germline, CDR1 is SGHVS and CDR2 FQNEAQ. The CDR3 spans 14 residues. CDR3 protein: CASSLGPSGETQYF. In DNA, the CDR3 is TGTGCCAGCAGCTTAGGTCCTAGCGGAGAGACCCAGTACTTC.

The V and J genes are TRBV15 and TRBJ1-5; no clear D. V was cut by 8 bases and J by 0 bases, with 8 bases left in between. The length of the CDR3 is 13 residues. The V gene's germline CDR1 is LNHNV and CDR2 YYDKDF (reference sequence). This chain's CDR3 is CATGFGSNQPQHF. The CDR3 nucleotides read TGTGCCACCGGGTTCGGTAGCAATCAGCCCCAGCATTTT.

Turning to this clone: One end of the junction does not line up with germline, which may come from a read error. CDR3 sequence (DNA): TGTGCCAGCATACAGGGGAACTCTGAAGCTTTCTTT. Translation: CASIQGNSEAFF. The chain employs TRBV28 and TRBJ1-1; 7 bases fit TRBD1. Germline lookup yields CDR1 MDHEN and CDR2 SYDVKM. The CDR3 loop spans 12 amino acids.

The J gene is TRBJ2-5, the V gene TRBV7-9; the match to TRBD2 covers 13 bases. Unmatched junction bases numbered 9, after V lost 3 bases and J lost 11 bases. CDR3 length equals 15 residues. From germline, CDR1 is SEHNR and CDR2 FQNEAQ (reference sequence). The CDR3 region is CASSFSGTSGEEQYF. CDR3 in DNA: TGTGCCAGCAGCTTCTCCGGGACTAGCGGGGAGGAGCAGTACTTC.

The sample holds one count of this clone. This CDR3 reads CASSARGARDYGYTF. The DNA for the CDR3 is TGTGCCAGCTCTGCTAGGGGCGCACGCGACTATGGCTACACCTTC. The chain carries TRBV18 and TRBJ1-2; maybe TRBD1 (5 bases). Germline V CDR1 and CDR2: KGHSH, LQKENI. The CDR3 is 15 residues long. The V end was cut by 6 bases, the J end by 3 bases, with 17 bases between.

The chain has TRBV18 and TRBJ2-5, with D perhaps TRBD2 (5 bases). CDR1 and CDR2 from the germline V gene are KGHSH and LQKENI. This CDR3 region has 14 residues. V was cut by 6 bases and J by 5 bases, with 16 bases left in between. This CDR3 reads CASSPAGGSETQYF. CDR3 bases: TGTGCCAGCTCGCCGGCGGGTGGGTCGGAGACCCAGTACTTC.

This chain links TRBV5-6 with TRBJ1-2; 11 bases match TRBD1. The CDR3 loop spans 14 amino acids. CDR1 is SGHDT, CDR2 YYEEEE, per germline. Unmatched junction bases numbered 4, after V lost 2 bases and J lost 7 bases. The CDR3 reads CASSFGQGATGYTF. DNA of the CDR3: TGTGCCAGCAGCTTCGGACAGGGGGCTACTGGCTACACCTTC.

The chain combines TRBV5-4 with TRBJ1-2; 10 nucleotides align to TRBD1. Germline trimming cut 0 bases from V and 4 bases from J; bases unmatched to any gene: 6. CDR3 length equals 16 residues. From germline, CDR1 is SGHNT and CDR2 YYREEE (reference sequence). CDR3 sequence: CASSLGPGQGSYGYTF. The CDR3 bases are TGTGCCAGCAGCTTGGGCCCGGGACAGGGGAGCTATGGCTACACCTTC.

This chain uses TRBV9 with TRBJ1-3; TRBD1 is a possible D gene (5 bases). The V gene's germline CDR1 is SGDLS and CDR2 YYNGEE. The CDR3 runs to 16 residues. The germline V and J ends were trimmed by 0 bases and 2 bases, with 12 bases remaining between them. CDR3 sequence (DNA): TGTGCCAGCAGCGTAGCGTCGGCAGGGCCTGGAAACACCATATATTTT. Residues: CASSVASAGPGNTIYF.

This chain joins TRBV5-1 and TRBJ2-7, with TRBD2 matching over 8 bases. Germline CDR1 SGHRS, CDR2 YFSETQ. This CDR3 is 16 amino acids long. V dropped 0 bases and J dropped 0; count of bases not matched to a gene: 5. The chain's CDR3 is CASSLGLARSSYEQYF. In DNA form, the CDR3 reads TGCGCCAGCAGCTTGGGACTAGCGAGGAGCTCCTACGAGCAGTACTTC.

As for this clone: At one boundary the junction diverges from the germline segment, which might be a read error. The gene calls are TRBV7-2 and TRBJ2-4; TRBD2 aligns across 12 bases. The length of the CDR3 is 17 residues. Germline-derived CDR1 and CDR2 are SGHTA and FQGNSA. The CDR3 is CASSPSMLAGGPGLVGF. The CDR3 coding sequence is TGTGCCAGCAGCCCCTCTATGCTAGCGGGAGGGCCGGGACTCGTGGGCTTC.

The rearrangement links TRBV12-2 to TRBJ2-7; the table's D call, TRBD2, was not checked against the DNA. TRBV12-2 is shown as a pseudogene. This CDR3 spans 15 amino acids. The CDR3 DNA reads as TGTGCAAGTCGCCCCCCCGGGACTAGCAGCTACGAGCAGTACTTC. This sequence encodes CASRPPGTSSYEQYF.

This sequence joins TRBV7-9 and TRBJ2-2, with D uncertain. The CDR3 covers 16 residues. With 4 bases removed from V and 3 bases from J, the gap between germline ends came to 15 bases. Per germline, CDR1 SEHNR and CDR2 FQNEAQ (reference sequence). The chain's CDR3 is CASSSQRLTDTGELFF. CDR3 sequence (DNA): TGTGCCAGCAGCTCTCAGAGACTCACGGACACCGGGGAGCTGTTTTTT. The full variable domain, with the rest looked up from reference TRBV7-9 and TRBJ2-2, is DTGVSQNPRHKITKRGQNVTFRCDPISEHNRLYWYRQTLGQGPEFLTYFQNEAQLEKSRLLSDRFSAERPKGSFSTLEIQRTEQGDSAMYLCASSSQRLTDTGELFFGEGSRLTVL.

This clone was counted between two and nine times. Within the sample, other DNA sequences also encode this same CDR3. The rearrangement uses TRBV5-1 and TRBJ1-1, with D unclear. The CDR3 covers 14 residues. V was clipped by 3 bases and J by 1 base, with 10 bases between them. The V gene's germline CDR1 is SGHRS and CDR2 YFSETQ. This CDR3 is CASSSGPPNTEAFF. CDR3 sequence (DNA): TGCGCCAGCAGCTCGGGCCCTCCGAACACTGAAGCTTTCTTT.

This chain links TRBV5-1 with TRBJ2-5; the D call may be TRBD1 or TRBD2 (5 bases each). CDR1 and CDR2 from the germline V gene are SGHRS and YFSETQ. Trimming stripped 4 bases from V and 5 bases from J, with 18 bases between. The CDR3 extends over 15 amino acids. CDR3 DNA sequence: TGCGCCAGCAGCATGTCCGGGACGGCCGCCGAGACCCAGTACTTC. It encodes CASSMSGTAAETQYF.

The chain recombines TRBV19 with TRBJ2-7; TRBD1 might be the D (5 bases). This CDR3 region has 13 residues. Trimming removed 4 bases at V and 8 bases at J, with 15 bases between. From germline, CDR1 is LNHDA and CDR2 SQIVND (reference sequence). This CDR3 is CASSNRLVTKQYF. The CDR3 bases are TGTGCCAGTAGTAACAGGTTGGTTACGAAGCAGTACTTC.

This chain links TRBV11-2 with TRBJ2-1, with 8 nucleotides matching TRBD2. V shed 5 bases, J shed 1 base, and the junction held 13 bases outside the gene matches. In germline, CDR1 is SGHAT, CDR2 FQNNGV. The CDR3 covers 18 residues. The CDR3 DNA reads TGTGCCAGCAGCCTTTATTATAGCGGGAAGGAGTCCTACAATGAGCAGTTCTTC. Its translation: CASSLYYSGKESYNEQFF.

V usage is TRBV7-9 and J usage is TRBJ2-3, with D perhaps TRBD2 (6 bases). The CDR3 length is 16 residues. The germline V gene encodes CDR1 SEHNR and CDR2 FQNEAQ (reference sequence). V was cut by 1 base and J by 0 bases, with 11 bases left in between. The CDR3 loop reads CASSLDGGTSTDTQYF. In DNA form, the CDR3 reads TGTGCCAGCAGCTTAGACGGCGGGACCAGCACAGATACGCAGTATTTT.

CDR3 amino acids: CASSEAQSSGQETQYF. The CDR3 DNA follows: TGTGCCAGCAGTGAAGCGCAGTCTAGCGGGCAAGAGACCCAGTACTTC. The V and J genes are TRBV2 and TRBJ2-5; TRBD2 agrees at 8 bases. Germline values: CDR1 SNHLY, CDR2 FYNNEI. This CDR3 has 16 amino acids. The ends lost 0 bases at V and 2 bases at J; junction bases unmatched: 5. The full variable domain, with the rest looked up from reference TRBV2 and TRBJ2-5, is EPEVTQTPSHQVTQMGQEVILRCVPISNHLYFYWYRQILGQKVEFLVSFYNNEISEKSEIFDDQFSVERPDGSNFTLKIRSTKLEDSAMYFCASSEAQSSGQETQYFGPGTRLLVL.

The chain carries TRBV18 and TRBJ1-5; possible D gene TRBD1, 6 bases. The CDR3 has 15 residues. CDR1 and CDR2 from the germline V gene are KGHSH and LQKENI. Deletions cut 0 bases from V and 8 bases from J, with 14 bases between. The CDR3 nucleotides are TGTGCCAGCTCACCACCGGGGGGGCGGCAAGAGCCCCAGCATTTT. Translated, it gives CASSPPGGRQEPQHF.

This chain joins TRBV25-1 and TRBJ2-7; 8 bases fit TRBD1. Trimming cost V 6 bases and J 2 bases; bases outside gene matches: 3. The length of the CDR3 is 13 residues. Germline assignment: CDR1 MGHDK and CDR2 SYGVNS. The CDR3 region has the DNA TGTGCCAGCAGGGGACAGGAAACCTACGAGCAGTACTTC. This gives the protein CASRGQETYEQYF.

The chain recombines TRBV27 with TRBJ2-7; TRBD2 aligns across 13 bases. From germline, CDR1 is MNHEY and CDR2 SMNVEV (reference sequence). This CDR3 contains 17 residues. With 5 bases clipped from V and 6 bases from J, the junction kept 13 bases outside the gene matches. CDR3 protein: CASSIGLAGVVGGEQYF. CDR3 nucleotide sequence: TGTGCCAGCAGTATAGGACTAGCGGGAGTGGTTGGGGGCGAGCAGTACTTC.

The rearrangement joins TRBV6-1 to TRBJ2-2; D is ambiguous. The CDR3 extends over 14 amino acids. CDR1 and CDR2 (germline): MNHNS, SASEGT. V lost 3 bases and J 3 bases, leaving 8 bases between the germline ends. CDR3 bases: TGTGCCAGCAGTGATGGAGTATACACCGGGGAGCTGTTTTTT. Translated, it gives CASSDGVYTGELFF.

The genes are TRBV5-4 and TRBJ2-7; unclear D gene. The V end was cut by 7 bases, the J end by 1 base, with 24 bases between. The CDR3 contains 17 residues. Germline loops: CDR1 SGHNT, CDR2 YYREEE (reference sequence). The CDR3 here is CASAKGPTLSSSYEQYF. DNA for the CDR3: TGTGCCAGCGCCAAAGGGCCGACTTTAAGCAGTTCCTACGAGCAGTACTTC.